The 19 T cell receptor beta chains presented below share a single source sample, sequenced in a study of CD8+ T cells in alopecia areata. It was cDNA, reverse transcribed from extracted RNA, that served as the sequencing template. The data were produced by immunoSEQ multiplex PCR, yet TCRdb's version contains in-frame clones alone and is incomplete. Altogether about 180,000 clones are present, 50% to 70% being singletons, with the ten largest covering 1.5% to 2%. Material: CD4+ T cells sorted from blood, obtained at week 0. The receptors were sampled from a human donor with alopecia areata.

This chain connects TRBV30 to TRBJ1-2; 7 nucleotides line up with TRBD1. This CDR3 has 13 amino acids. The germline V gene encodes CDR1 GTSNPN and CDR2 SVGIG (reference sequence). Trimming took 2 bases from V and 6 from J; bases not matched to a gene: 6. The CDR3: CAWSPGQWNGYTF. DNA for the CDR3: TGTGCCTGGAGTCCGGGACAGTGGAATGGCTACACCTTC.

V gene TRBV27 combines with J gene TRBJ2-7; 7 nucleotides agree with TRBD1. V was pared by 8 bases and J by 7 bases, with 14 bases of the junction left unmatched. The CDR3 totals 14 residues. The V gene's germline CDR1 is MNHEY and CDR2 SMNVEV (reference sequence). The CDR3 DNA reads TGTGCCAGCGGAACCGGGACAGTTCCGGGAGAGCAGTACTTC. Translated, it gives CASGTGTVPGEQYF.

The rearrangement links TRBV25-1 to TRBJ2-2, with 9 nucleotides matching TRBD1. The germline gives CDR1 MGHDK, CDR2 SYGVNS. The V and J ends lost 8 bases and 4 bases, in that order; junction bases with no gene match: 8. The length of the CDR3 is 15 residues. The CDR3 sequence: CASGEQGARTGELFF. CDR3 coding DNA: TGTGCCAGCGGGGAACAGGGGGCCCGCACCGGGGAGCTGTTTTTT.

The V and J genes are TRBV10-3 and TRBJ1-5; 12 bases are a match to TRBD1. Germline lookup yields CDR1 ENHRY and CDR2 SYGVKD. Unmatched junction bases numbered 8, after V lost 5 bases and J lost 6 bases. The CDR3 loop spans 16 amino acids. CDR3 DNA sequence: TGTGCCATCAGTTCGGCCGGGACAGGGGGCGTTCAGCCCCAGCATTTT. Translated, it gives CAISSAGTGGVQPQHF.

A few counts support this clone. In DNA, the CDR3 is TGCAGCGTTTCCCGCTTGGATGAGCAGTTCTTC. Its protein is CSVSRLDEQFF. J is TRBJ2-1 and V is TRBV29-1; D unclear. The CDR3 is 11 amino acids. V was clipped by 5 bases and J by 8 bases, with 10 bases between them. Germline values: CDR1 SQVTM, CDR2 ANQGSEA.

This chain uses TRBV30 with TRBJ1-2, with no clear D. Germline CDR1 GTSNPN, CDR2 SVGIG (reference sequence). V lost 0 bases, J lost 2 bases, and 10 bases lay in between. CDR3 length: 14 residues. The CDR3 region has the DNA TGTGCCTGGAGTGTGGGGAGTTCCAACTATGGCTACACCTTC. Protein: CAWSVGSSNYGYTF. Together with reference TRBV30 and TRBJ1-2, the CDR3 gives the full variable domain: SQTIHQWPATLVQPVGSPLSLECTVEGTSNPNLYWYRQAAGRGLQLLFYSVGIGQISSEVPQNLSASRPQDRQFILSSKKLLLSDSGFYLCAWSVGSSNYGYTFGSGTRLTVV.

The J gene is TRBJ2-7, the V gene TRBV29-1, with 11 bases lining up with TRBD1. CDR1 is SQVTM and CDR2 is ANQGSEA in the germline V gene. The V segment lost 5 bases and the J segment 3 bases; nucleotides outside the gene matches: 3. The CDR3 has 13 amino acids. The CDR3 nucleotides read TGCAGCGTTCTCGGGACAGGGGGCTACGAGCAGTACTTC. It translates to CSVLGTGGYEQYF.

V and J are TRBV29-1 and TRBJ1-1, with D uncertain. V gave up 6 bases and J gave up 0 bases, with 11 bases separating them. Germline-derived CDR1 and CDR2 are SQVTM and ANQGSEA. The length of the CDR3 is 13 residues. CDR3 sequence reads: CSVTDWMNTEAFF. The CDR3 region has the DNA TGCAGCGTCACCGACTGGATGAACACTGAAGCTTTCTTT.

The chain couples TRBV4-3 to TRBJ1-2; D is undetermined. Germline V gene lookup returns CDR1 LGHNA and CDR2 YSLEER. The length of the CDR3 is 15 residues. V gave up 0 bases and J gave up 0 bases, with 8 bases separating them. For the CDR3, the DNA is TGCGCCAGCAGCCAAGATCCGGGATCTAACTATGGCTACACCTTC. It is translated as CASSQDPGSNYGYTF.

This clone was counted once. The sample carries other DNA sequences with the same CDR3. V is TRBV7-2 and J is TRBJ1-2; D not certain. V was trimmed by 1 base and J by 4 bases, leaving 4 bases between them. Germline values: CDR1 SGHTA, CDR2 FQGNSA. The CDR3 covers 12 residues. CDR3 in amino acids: CASSLGVYGYTF. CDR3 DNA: TGTGCCAGCAGCTTAGGAGTCTATGGCTACACCTTC.

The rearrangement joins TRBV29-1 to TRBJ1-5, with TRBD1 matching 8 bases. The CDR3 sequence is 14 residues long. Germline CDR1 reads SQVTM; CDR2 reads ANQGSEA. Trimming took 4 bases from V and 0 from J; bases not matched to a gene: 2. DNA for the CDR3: TGCAGCGTTGGGACAGGGCTTAGCAATCAGCCCCAGCATTTT. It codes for CSVGTGLSNQPQHF.

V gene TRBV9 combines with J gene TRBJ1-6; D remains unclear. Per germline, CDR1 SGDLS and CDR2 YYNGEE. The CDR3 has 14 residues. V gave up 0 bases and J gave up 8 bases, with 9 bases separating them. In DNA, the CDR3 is TGTGCCAGCAGCGTAGACGACGGATATTCACCCCTCCACTTT. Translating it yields CASSVDDGYSPLHF.

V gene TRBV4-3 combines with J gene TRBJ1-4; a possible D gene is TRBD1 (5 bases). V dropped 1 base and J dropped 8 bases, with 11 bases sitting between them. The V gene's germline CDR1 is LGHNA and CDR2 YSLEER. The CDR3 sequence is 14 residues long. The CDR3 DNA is TGCGCCAGCAGCCAAGTCTCAGGGCCCGAAAAACTGTTTTTT. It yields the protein CASSQVSGPEKLFF.

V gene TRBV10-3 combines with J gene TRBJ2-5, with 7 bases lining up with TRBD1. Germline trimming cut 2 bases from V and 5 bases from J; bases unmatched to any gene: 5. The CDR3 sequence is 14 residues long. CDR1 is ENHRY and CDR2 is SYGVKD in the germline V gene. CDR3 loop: CAISETRDSETQYF. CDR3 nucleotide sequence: TGTGCCATCAGTGAGACGAGGGACAGCGAGACCCAGTACTTC.

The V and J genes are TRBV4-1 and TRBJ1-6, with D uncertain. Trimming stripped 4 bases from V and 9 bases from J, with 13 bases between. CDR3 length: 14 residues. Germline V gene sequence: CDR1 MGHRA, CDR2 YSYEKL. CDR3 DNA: TGCGCCAGCAGCCTAGGGATTCACAGTTCACCCCTCCACTTT. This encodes CASSLGIHSSPLHF.

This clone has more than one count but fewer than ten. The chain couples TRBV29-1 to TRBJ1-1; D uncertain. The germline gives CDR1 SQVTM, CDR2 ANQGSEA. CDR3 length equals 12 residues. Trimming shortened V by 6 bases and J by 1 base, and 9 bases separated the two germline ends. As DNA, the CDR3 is TGCAGCGTGGCTGTCTCGAACACTGAAGCTTTCTTT. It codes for CSVAVSNTEAFF.

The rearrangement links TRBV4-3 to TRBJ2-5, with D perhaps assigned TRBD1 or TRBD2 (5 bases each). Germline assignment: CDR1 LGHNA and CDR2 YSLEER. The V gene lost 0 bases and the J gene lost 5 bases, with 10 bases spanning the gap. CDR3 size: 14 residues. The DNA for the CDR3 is TGCGCCAGCAGCCAAGATGGAGAGGGGGAGACCCAGTACTTC. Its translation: CASSQDGEGETQYF.

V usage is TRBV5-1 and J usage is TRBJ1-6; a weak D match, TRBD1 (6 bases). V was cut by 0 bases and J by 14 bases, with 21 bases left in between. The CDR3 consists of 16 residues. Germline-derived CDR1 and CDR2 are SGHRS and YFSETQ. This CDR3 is CASSLGDGPWGQTLHF. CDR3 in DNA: TGCGCCAGCAGCTTGGGGGACGGACCGTGGGGGCAGACCCTCCACTTT.

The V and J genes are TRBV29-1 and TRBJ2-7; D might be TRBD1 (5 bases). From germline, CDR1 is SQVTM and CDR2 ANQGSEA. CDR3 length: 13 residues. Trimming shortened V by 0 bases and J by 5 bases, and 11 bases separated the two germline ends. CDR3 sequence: CSVEEGLLHEQYF. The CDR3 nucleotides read TGCAGCGTTGAAGAGGGGCTCCTCCACGAGCAGTACTTC.